This TCR beta chain originates from a study of spatial heterogeneity in lung cancer. Looking at the study overall: Alpha-chain sequences were consistently detected less often than beta-chain sequences. On average, each unique TCR and UMI combination appeared more than ten times in raw reads.

V lost 2 bases and J 0 bases, leaving 9 bases between the germline ends. The V gene's germline CDR1 is SGHRS and CDR2 YFSETQ. The CDR3 sequence is 15 residues long. Time point meaning: sample taken at primary tumor resection. Tumor, nontumor lung or frozen PBMC supplied whole RNA, sequenced without sorting. Donation came from some 73 patients with untreated early-stage non-small cell lung cancer. TCR cDNA molecules were tagged individually, and each one carried a unique molecular identifier. TCRdb reanalysed the 5' RACE reads using MiXCR and keeps one entry per CDR3 protein. The data show about 95,000 distinct CDR3 sequences, approximately 8.5% seen once. There are many counts of this clonotype.

The sample here was PBMCs, taken at surgery. The clonotype originates from a male donor with early-stage non-small cell lung cancer. This rearrangement joins TRBV5-1 to TRBJ2-1; D possibly corresponds to TRBD1 (5 bases). In DNA form, the CDR3 reads TGCGCCAGCAGCTTCCAGGGCAACTCCTACAATGAGCAGTTCTTC. Encoded protein: CASSFQGNSYNEQFF. Variable domain in full (rest from reference TRBV5-1 and TRBJ2-1): KAGVTQTPRYLIKTRGQQVTLSCSPISGHRSVSWYQQTPGQGLQFLFEYFSETQRNKGNFPGRFSGRQFSNSRSEMNVSTLELGDSALYLCASSFQGNSYNEQFFGPGTRLTVL.